This T cell receptor (beta chain) came from a study of blood T cell repertoires in COVID-19. Study-wide context: There were acute and convalescent COVID-19 samples, and they came from the United States, Italy and Spain. T cells, B-cell-depleted T cells, or PBMCs supplied cDNA or gDNA.

V was shortened by 5 bases and J by 7 bases, with 21 bases between the two germline ends. CDR1 and CDR2 from the germline V gene are LNHDA and SQIVND (reference sequence). The CDR3 runs to 16 residues. TCRdb's table, derived via immunoSEQ multiplex PCR, lists solely in-frame clones and lacks some. The sample records around 220,000 clones, 80% to 90% being singletons. The sequencing input was peripheral blood. The TCR was taken from a middle-aged man with acute or convalescent COVID-19. V is TRBV19 and J is TRBJ1-5; a weak D match, TRBD1 (6 bases). DNA for the CDR3: TGTGCCAGTAGTGACTCGGACAGATACGTAACCCAGCCCCAGCATTTT. Translation: CASSDSDRYVTQPQHF. The full variable domain, rest sourced from reference TRBV19 and TRBJ1-5, is DGGITQSPKYLFRKEGQNVTLSCEQNLNHDAMYWYRQDPGQGLRLIYYSQIVNDFQKGDIAEGYSVSREKKESFPLTVTSAQKNPTAFYLCASSDSDRYVTQPQHFGDGTRLSIL.